This TCR beta chain was recovered during a study of blood T cell repertoires in COVID-19. Study information: Sites in the United States, Italy and Spain provided acute and convalescent COVID-19 samples. The analysed material was cDNA or gDNA that came from T cells, B-cell-depleted T cells, or PBMCs.

With 10 bases clipped from V and 9 bases from J, the junction kept 13 bases outside the gene matches. The CDR3 is made up of 13 amino acids. Germline CDR1 and CDR2: SGHNT and YYREEE (reference sequence). Authors' analysis steps: Reference gene primer amplification gave nucleated cell count estimates. The protocol was immunoSEQ multiplex PCR, while the TCRdb copy is restricted to in-frame clones and leaves out a portion. The DNA gave D and trimming, while V, J and clone size come from that table. Among roughly 95,000 clones listed, around 76% were seen once. The sample was peripheral blood. The rearrangement uses TRBV5-4 and TRBJ2-3; 8 nucleotides match TRBD2. This receptor was taken from a man older than 75 with acute or convalescent COVID-19. CDR3 loop: CAFVGAGARTQYF. The DNA for the CDR3 is TGTGCCTTCGTAGGAGCGGGGGCCCGCACGCAGTATTTT.